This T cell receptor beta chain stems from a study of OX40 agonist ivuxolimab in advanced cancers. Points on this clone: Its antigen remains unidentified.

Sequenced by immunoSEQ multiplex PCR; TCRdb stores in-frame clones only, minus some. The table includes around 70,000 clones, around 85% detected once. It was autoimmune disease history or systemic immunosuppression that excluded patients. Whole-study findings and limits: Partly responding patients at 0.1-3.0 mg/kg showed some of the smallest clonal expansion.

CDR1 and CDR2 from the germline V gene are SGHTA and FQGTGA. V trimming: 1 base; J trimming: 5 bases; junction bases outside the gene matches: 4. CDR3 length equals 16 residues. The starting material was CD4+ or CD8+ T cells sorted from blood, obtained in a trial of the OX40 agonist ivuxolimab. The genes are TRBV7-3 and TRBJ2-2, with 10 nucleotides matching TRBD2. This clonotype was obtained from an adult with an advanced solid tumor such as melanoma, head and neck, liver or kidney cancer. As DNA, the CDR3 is TGTGCCAGCAGCTTAAATCTAGCGGGAGTAACCGGGGAGCTGTTTTTT. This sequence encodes CASSLNLAGVTGELFF.